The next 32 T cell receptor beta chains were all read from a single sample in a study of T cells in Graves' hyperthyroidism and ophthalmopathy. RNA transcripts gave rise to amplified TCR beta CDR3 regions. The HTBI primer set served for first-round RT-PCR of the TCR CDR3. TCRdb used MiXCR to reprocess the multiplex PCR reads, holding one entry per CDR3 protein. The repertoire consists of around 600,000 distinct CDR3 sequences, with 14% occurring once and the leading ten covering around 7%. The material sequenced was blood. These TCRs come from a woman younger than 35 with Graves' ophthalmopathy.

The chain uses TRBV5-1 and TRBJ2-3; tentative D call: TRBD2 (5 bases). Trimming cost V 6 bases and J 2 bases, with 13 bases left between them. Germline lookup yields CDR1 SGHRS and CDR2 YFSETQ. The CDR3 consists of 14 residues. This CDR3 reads CASTLGGHTDTQYF. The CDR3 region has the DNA TGCGCCAGCACTTTAGGAGGCCACACAGATACGCAGTATTTT.

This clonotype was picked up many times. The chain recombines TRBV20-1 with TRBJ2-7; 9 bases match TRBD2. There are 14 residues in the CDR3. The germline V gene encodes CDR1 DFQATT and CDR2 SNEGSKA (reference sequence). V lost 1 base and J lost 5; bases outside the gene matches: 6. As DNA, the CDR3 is TGCAGTGCTAGAGCGGGCGGGAGGGTGGACGAGCAGTACTTC. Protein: CSARAGGRVDEQYF.

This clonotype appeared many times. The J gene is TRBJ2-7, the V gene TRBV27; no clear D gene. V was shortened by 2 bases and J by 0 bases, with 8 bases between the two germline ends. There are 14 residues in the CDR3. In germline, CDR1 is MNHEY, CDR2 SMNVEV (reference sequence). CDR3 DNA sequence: TGTGCCAGCAGTTTAAGCTCCCCCTCCTACGAGCAGTACTTC. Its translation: CASSLSSPSYEQYF.

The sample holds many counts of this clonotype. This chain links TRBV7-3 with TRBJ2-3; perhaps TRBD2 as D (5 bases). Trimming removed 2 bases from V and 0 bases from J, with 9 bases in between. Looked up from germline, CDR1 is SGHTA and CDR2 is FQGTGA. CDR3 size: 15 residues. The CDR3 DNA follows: TGTGCCAGCAGCTTACAAGCGGATAGCACAGATACGCAGTATTTT. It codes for CASSLQADSTDTQYF.

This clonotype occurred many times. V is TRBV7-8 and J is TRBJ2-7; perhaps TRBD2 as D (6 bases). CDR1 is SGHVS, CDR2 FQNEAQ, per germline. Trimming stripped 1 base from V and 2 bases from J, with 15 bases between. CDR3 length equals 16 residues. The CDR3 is CASSLDPRLVPYEQYF. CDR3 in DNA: TGTGCCAGCAGCTTAGATCCCCGACTAGTTCCCTACGAGCAGTACTTC.

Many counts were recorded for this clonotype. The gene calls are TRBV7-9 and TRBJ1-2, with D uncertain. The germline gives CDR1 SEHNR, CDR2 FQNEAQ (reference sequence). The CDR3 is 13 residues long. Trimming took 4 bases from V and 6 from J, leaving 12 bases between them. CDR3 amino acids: CASSWTGGNGYTF. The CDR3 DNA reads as TGTGCCAGCAGCTGGACGGGAGGGAATGGCTACACCTTC.

In DNA, the CDR3 is TGTGCCAGCAGTGAGACAGTGAGCACTGAAGCTTTCTTT. Translated: CASSETVSTEAFF. The rearrangement uses TRBV6-1 and TRBJ1-1, with D perhaps matching TRBD1 (5 bases). The germline V gene encodes CDR1 MNHNS and CDR2 SASEGT. CDR3 length: 13 residues. Trimming took off 3 bases at V and 4 bases at J, with 9 bases between the two ends.

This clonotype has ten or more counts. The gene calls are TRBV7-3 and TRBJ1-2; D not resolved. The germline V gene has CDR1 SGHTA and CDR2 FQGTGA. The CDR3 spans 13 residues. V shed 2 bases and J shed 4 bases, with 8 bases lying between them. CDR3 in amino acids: CASSLAGFYGYTF. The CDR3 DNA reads TGTGCCAGCAGCTTAGCAGGCTTCTATGGCTACACCTTC.

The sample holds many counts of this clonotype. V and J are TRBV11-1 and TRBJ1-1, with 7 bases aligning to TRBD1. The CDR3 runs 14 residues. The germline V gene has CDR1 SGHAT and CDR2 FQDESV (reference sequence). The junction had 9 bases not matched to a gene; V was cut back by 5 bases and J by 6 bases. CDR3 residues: CASSPRQGISEAFF. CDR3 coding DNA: TGTGCCAGCAGCCCGCGACAGGGTATCTCTGAAGCTTTCTTT.

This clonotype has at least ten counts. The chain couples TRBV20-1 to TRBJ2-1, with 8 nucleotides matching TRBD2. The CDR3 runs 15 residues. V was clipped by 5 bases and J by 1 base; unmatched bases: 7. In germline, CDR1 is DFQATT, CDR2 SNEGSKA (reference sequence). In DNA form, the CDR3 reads TGCAGTGCTCGGGTGGTAGCGGGGTCCTACAATGAGCAGTTCTTC. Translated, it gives CSARVVAGSYNEQFF.

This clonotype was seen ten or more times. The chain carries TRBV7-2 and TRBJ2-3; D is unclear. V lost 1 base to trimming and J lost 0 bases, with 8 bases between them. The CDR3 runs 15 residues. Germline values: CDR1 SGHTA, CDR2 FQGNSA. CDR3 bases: TGTGCCAGCAGCTTAGGGGTATCTAGCACAGATACGCAGTATTTT. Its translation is CASSLGVSSTDTQYF.

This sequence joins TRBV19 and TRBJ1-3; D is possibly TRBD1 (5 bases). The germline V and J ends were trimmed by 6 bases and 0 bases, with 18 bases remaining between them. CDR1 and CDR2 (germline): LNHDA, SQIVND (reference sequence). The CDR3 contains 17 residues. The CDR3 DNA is TGTGCCAGTAGGGCCGGGACCGACCTCAGCTCTGGAAACACCATATATTTT. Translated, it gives CASRAGTDLSSGNTIYF.

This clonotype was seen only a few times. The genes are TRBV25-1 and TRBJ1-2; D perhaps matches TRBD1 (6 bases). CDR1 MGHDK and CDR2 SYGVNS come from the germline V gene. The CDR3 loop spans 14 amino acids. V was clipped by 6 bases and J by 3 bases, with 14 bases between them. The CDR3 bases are TGTGCCAGCAGAGCGGCGGGGGGCGACTATGGCTACACCTTC. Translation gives CASRAAGGDYGYTF.

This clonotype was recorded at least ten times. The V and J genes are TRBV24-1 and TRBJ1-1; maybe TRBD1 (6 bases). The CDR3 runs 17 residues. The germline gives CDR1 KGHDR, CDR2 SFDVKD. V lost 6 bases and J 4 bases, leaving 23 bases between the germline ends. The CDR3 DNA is TGTGCCACCAGTTCCTCGCCCCGACAGGAGCGGGGCACTGAAGCTTTCTTT. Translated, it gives CATSSSPRQERGTEAFF.

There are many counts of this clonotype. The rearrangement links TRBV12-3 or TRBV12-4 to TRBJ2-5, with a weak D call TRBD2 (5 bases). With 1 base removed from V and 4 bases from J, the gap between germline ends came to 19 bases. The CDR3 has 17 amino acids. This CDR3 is CASSLELEGRLPETQYF. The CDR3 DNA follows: TGTGCCAGCAGTTTAGAGCTAGAGGGCAGGCTTCCAGAGACCCAGTACTTC.

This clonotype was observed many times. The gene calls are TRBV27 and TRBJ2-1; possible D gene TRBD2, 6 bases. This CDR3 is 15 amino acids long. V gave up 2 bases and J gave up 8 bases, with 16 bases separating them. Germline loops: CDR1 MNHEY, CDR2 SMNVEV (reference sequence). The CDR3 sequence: CASSLAPSGSHEQFF. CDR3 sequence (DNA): TGTGCCAGCAGTTTAGCCCCCTCCGGGAGCCATGAGCAGTTCTTC.

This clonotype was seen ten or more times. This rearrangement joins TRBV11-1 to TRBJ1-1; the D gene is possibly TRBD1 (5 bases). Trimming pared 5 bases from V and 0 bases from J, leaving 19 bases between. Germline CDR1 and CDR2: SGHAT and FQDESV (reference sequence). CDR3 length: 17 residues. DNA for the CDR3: TGTGCCAGCAGCCCTACCCCCGACAGCTGGATGAACACTGAAGCTTTCTTT. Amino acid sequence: CASSPTPDSWMNTEAFF. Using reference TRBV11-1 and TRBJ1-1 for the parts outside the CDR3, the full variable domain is EAEVAQSPRYKITEKSQAVAFWCDPISGHATLYWYRQILGQGPELLVQFQDESVVDDSQLPKDRFSAERLKGVDSTLKIQPAELGDSAMYLCASSPTPDSWMNTEAFFGQGTRLTVV.

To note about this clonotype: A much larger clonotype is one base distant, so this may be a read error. This chain's CDR3 is CAGSLTGVIAEAFF. CDR3 bases: TGTGCCGGCAGTCTCACAGGGGTAATTGCTGAAGCTTTCTTT. The rearrangement uses TRBV6-4 and TRBJ1-1; 7 positions agree with TRBD1. The germline gives CDR1 MRHNA, CDR2 SNTAGT. CDR3 length: 14 residues.

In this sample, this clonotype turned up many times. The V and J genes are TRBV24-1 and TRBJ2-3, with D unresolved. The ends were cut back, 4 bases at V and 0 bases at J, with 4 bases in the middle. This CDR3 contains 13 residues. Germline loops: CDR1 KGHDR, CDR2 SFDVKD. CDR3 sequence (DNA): TGTGCCACCAGTGAGACTAGCACAGATACGCAGTATTTT. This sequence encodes CATSETSTDTQYF.

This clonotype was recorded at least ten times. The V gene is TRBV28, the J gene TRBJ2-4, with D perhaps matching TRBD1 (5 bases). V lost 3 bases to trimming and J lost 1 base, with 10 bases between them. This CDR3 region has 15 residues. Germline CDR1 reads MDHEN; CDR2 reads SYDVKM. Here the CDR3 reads CASSFPQGAKNIQYF. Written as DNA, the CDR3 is TGTGCCAGCAGTTTCCCTCAGGGCGCCAAAAACATTCAGTACTTC.

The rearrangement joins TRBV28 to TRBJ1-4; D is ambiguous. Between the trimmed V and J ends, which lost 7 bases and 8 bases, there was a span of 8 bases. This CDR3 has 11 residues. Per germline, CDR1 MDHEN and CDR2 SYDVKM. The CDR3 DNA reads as TGTGCCAGCAAACAAAGGGAAAAACTGTTTTTT. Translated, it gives CASKQREKLFF.

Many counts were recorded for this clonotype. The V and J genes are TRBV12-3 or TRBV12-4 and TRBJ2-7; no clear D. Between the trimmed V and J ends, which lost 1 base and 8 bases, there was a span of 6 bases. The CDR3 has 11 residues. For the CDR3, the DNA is TGTGCCAGCAGTTTAGAACAGCAGCAGTACTTC. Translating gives CASSLEQQQYF.

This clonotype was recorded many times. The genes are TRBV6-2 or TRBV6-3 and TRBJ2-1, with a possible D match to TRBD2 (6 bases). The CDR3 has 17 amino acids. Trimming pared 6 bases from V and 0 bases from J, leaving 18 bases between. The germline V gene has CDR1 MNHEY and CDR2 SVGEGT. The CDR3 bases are TGTGCCAGCAGGAGAACCCTAGCGTTCAGCTCCTACAATGAGCAGTTCTTC. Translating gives CASRRTLAFSSYNEQFF.

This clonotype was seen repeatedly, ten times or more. CDR3 sequence: CASSADLSYNEQFF. As DNA, the CDR3 is TGTGCCAGCAGTGCGGACCTCTCCTACAATGAGCAGTTCTTC. J is TRBJ2-1 and V is TRBV6-1; D is unresolved. The V and J ends lost 4 bases and 0 bases respectively, with 7 bases between them. The germline CDR1 and CDR2 sequences are MNHNS and SASEGT. There are 14 residues in the CDR3.

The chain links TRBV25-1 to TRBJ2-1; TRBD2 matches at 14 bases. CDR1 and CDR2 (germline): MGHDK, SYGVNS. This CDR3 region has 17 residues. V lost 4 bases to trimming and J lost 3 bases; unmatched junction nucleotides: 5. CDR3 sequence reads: CASSAGLAGAVYNEQFF. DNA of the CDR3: TGTGCCAGCAGTGCGGGACTAGCGGGAGCGGTCTACAATGAGCAGTTCTTC.

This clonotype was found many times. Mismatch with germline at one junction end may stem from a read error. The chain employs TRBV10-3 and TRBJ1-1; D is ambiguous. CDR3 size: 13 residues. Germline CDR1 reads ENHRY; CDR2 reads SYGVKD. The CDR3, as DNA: TGTGCCATCAGTCTCGACGGGAACAGTGAAGCTTTCTTT. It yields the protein CAISLDGNSEAFF.

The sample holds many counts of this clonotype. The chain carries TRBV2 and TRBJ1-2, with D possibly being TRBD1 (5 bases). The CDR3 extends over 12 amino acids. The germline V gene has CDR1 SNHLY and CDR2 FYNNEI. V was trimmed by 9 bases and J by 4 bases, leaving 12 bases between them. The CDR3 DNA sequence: TGTGCCAGTGAACAGGAAGCCTATGGCTACACCTTC. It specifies CASEQEAYGYTF.

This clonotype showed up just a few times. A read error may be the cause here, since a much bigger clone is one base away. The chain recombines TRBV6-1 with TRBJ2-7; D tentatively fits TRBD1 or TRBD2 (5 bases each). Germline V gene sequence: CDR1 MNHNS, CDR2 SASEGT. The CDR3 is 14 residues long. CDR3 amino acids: CASSEAPRGYEQHF. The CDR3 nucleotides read TGTGCCAGCAGTGAAGCGCCACGGGGCTACGAGCAGCACTTC.

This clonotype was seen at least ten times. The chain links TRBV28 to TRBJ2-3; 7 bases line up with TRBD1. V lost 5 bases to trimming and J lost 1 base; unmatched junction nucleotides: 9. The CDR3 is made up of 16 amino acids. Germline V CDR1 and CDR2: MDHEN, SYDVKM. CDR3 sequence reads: CASSLNRGWGTDTQYF. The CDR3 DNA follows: TGTGCCAGCAGTCTGAACAGGGGATGGGGCACAGATACGCAGTATTTT.

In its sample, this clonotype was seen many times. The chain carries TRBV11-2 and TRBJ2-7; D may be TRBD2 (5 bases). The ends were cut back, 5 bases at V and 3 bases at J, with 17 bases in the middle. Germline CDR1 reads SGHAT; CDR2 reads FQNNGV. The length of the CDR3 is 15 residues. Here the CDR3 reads CASSHGVAGYYEQYF. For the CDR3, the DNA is TGTGCCAGCAGCCACGGTGTTGCGGGTTACTACGAGCAGTACTTC.

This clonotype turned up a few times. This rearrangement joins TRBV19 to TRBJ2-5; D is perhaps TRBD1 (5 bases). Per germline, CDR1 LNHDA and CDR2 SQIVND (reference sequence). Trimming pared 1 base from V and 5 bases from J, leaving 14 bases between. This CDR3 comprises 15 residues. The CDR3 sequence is CASSIGRTKTETQYF. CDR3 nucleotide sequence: TGTGCCAGTAGTATAGGCCGGACAAAAACGGAGACCCAGTACTTC.

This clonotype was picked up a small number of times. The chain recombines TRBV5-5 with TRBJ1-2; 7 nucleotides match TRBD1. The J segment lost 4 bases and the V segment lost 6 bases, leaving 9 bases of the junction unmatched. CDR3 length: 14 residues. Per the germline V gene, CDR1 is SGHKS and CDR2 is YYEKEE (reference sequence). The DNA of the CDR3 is TGTGCCAGCAACGACGGACAGGTTCGCTATGGCTACACCTTC. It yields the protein CASNDGQVRYGYTF.